Here is one T cell receptor beta chain with its context. What it binds is not known. The sample has other DNA sequences that encode this CDR3 too. This entry belongs to a study of shared clonotypes between healthy human individuals. Study background: CD4 naive cells filled three plates per donor, CD4 memory three, CD8 naive two and CD8 memory one. General study points: Shared clonotypes across all four donors exceeded non-shared ones in generation probability. Memory subsets had estimated richness that was generally smaller than that of naive subsets.

The ends lost 0 bases at V and 8 bases at J; junction bases unmatched: 1. CDR1 is GTSNPN and CDR2 is SVGIG in the germline V gene (reference sequence). The CDR3 extends over 13 amino acids. Clones were sequenced by immunoSEQ multiplex PCR, and TCRdb holds only the in-frame ones, with some missing. The table includes more than 2,000,000 clones, around nine tenths detected once. The TCR was taken from a man in his late teens or twenties in good health. Specimen: naive CD4+ T cells sorted from blood. Subset noted: CD45RA+ positively selected. V and J are TRBV30 and TRBJ1-6; 7 nucleotides line up with TRBD1. The CDR3 is CAWSVQGDSPLHF. DNA of the CDR3: TGTGCCTGGAGTGTCCAGGGGGATTCACCCCTCCACTTT.